The subject of this entry is one T cell receptor beta chain. Antigen unknown. CDR3 size: 14 residues. Germline-derived CDR1 and CDR2 are MNHEY and SVGAGI. The V end lost 5 bases, the J end lost 5 bases, and 15 bases lay between the germline ends. The study ran its PCR with 60 Vbeta and 13 Jbeta primers. The table came from immunoSEQ multiplex PCR; TCRdb's copy has only in-frame clones and leaves some out. The repertoire holds about 130,000 clones, about 79% seen once, with about 3.3% in the top ten. This sample is part of a study of cytomegalovirus exposure and HLA in healthy donors. The study's findings and limits: One variant, a missense change in DCLRE1C, was linked in a later analysis to TCR beta V- and J-gene trimming. Later analysis identified about 17,000 TCR beta sequences associated with HLA alleles, using a false discovery rate threshold of 0.05. It was 164 TCR beta chains that were listed as cytomegalovirus-associated.

This TCR was recovered from a woman aged 50 to 60 in good health and CMV-seronegative. Sequences were obtained from PBMCs. The V and J genes are TRBV6-5 and TRBJ1-1, with a possible D match to TRBD1 (5 bases). In DNA form, the CDR3 reads TGTGCCAGCAGTGGGCTGGGGACTAATACTGAAGCTTTCTTT. Amino acids: CASSGLGTNTEAFF.